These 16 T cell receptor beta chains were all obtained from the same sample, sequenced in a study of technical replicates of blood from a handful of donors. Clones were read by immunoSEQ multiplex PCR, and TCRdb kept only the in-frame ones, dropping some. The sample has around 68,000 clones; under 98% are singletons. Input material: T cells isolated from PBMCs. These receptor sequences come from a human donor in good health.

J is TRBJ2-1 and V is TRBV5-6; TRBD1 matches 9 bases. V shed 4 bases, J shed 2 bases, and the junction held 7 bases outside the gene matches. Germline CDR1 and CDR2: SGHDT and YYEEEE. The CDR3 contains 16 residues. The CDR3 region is CASSDGTGGPYNEQFF. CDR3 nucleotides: TGTGCCAGCAGCGATGGAACAGGGGGCCCCTACAATGAGCAGTTCTTC.

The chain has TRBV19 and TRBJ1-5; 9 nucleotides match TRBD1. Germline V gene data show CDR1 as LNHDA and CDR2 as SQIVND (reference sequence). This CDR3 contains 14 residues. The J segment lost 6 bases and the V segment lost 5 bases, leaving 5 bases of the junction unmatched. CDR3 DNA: TGTGCCAGTAGTGGAACAGGGGGCGGTCAGCCCCAGCATTTT. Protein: CASSGTGGGQPQHF.

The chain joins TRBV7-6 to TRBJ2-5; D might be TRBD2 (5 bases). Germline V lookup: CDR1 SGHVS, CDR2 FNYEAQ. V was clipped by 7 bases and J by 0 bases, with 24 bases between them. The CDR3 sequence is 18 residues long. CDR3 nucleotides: TGTGCCAGCATCGCTGGAGAGCGGCGGTTATCGTACCAAGAGACCCAGTACTTC. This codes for CASIAGERRLSYQETQYF.

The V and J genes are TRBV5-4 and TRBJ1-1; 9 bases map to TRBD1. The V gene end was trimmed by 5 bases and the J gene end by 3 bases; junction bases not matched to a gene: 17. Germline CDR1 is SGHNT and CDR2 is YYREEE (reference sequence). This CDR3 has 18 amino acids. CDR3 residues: CASRPTGGKKIGDTEAFF. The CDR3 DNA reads TGTGCCAGCAGACCGACAGGGGGTAAAAAGATTGGGGACACTGAAGCTTTCTTT. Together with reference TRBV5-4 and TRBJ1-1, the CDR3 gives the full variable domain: ETGVTQSPTHLIKTRGQQVTLRCSSQSGHNTVSWYQQALGQGPQFIFQYYREEENGRGNFPPRFSGLQFPNYSSELNVNALELDDSALYLCASRPTGGKKIGDTEAFFGQGTRLTVV.

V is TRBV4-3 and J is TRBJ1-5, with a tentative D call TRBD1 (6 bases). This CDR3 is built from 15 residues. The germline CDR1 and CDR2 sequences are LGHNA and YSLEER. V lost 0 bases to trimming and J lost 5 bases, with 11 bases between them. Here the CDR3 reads CASSQDQDSHQPQHF. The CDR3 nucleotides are TGCGCCAGCAGCCAAGATCAGGACAGCCATCAGCCCCAGCATTTT.

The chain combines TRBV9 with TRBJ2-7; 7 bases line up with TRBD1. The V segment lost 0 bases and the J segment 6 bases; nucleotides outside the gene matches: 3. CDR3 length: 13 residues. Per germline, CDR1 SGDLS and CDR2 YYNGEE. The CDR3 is CASSVVSGGEQYF. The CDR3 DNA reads TGTGCCAGCAGCGTAGTTTCAGGGGGCGAGCAGTACTTC.

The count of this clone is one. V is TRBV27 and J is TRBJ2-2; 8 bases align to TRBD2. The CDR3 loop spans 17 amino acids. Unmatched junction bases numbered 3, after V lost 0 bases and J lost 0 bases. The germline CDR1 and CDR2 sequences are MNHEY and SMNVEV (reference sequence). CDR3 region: CASSLSLADSNTGELFF. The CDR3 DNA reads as TGTGCCAGCAGTTTATCACTAGCGGATTCGAACACCGGGGAGCTGTTTTTT.

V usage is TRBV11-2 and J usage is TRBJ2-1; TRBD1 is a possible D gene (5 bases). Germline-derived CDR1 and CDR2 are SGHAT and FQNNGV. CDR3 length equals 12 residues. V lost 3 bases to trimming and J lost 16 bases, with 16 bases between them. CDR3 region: CASSFRPGLQFF. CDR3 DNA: TGTGCCAGCAGCTTCAGGCCAGGGTTACAATTCTTC.

CDR3 in amino acids: CSASLLNEQFF. DNA for the CDR3: TGCAGTGCTAGCCTGTTAAATGAGCAGTTCTTC. The chain recombines TRBV20-1 with TRBJ2-1; D is ambiguous. This CDR3 contains 11 residues. V was clipped by 3 bases and J by 7 bases, with 7 bases between them. Germline CDR1 is DFQATT and CDR2 is SNEGSKA (reference sequence).

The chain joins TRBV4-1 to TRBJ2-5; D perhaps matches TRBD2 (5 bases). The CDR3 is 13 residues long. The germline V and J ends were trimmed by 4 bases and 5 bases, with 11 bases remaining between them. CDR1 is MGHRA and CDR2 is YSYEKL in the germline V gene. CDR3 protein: CASSPSSTETQYF. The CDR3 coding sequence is TGCGCCAGCAGCCCTTCTAGCACGGAGACCCAGTACTTC.

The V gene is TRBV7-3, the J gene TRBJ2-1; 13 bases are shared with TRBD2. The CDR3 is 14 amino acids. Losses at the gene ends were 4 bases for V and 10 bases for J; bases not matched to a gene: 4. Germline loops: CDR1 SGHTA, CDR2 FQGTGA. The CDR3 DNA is TGTGCCAGCAGCTCGGGACTAGCGGGGAGGGAGCAGTTCTTC. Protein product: CASSSGLAGREQFF. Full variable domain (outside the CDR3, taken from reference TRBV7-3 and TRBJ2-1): GAGVSQTPSNKVTEKGKYVELRCDPISGHTALYWYRQSLGQGPEFLIYFQGTGAADDSGLPNDRFFAVRPEGSVSTLKIQRTERGDSAVYLCASSSGLAGREQFFGPGTRLTVL.

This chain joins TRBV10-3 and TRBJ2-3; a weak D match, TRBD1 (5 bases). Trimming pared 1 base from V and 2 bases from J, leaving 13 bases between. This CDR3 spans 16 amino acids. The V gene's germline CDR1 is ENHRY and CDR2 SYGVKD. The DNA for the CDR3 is TGTGCCATCAGTGAGTTGGTGACAGCTCTCACAGATACGCAGTATTTT. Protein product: CAISELVTALTDTQYF.

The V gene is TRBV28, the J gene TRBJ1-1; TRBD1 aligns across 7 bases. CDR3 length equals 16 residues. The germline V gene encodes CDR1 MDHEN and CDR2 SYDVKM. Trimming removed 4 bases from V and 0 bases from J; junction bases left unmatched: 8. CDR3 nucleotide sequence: TGTGCCAGCAGTTCCCAGGGGGTGTTAGTGAACACTGAAGCTTTCTTT. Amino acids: CASSSQGVLVNTEAFF.

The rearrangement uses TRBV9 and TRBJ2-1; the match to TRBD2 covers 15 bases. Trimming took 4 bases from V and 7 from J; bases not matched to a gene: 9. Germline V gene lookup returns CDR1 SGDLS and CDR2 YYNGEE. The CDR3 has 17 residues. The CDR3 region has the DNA TGTGCCAGCAGCTTAAATACGGGACTAGCGGGAGGTAATGAGCAGTTCTTC. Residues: CASSLNTGLAGGNEQFF. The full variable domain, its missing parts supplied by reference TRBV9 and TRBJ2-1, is DSGVTQTPKHLITATGQRVTLRCSPRSGDLSVYWYQQSLDQGLQFLIQYYNGEERAKGNILERFSAQQFPDLHSELNLSSLELGDSALYFCASSLNTGLAGGNEQFFGPGTRLTVL.

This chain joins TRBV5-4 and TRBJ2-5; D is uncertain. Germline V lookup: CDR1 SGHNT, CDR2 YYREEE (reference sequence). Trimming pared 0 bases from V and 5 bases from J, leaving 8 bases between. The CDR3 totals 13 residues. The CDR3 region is CASSLDRVETQYF. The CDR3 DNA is TGTGCCAGCAGCTTGGACCGCGTCGAGACCCAGTACTTC.

Here the CDR3 DNA reads TGTGCCAGCAGCTTGGAGCGCGAGCAGTACTTC. Its protein is CASSLEREQYF. The rearrangement uses TRBV7-2 and TRBJ2-7; D is unresolved. Trimming removed 3 bases at V and 6 bases at J, with 6 bases between. Germline V gene lookup returns CDR1 SGHTA and CDR2 FQGNSA. The CDR3 extends over 11 amino acids.